The 30 T cell receptor beta chains below were found in one sample sequenced in a study of response to subunit inactivated influenza vaccine. TCRdb reanalysed the RT-PCR reads using MiXCR and keeps one entry per CDR3 protein. Seen here are roughly 570,000 distinct CDR3 sequences, over 10% observed once, and the top ten hold 10% to 15%. Sequences were derived from PBMCs from blood, sampled roughly 47 days after vaccination. These TCRs come from a man aged 45 to 65 who received an inactivated influenza vaccine.

This clonotype turned up a few times. CDR3 sequence reads: CATSRWTSGSGEQYF. In nucleotides, the CDR3 is TGTGCCACCAGCCGTTGGACTAGCGGGAGCGGTGAGCAGTACTTC. The chain carries TRBV15 and TRBJ2-7; TRBD2 agrees at 13 bases. CDR1 is LNHNV, CDR2 YYDKDF, per germline (reference sequence). J lost 7 bases, V lost 5 bases, and 8 bases had no gene match. This CDR3 is built from 15 residues.

This clonotype was recorded many times. This chain uses TRBV5-6 with TRBJ2-1, with D unresolved. Trimming stripped 1 base from V and 10 bases from J, with 12 bases between. This CDR3 has 13 amino acids. Germline CDR1 and CDR2: SGHDT and YYEEEE. The CDR3 DNA reads TGTGCCAGCAGCTTGTTCAGAGACCTCGAGCAGTTCTTC. Encoded protein: CASSLFRDLEQFF.

Ten or more counts support this clonotype. V gene TRBV6-6 combines with J gene TRBJ2-1; 8 bases map to TRBD2. There are 18 residues in the CDR3. After removal of 4 bases from V and 4 bases from J, the junction contained 15 bases not matched to a gene. CDR1 is MNHNY, CDR2 SVGAGI, per germline (reference sequence). CDR3 sequence reads: CASSSHSLFSGKYNEQFF. The DNA of the CDR3 is TGTGCCAGCAGTTCCCACTCGTTATTTAGCGGGAAATACAATGAGCAGTTCTTC.

In DNA form, the CDR3 reads TGTGCCATCAGTGCAAATCGGGCGACAGGGGGAAACACTGAAGCTTTCTTT. As protein: CAISANRATGGNTEAFF. V and J are TRBV10-3 and TRBJ1-1; 9 bases agree with TRBD1. V lost 4 bases to trimming and J lost 2 bases; unmatched junction nucleotides: 11. The CDR3 runs to 17 residues. CDR1 ENHRY and CDR2 SYGVKD come from the germline V gene.

This clonotype was seen a few times. The gene calls are TRBV4-3 and TRBJ2-3; 8 nucleotides align to TRBD1. This CDR3 region has 17 residues. The V and J ends lost 4 bases and 2 bases, in that order; junction bases with no gene match: 11. Germline-derived CDR1 and CDR2 are LGHNA and YSLEER. The chain's CDR3 is CASSRTGSSIATDTQYF. As DNA, the CDR3 is TGCGCCAGCAGCCGGACAGGGAGCTCGATAGCCACAGATACGCAGTATTTT.

In its sample, this clonotype was seen a few times. This sequence joins TRBV10-3 and TRBJ2-3; D assignment may be TRBD1 or TRBD2 (5 bases each). The CDR3 extends over 12 amino acids. The germline V and J ends were trimmed by 6 bases and 6 bases, with 10 bases remaining between them. Per germline, CDR1 ENHRY and CDR2 SYGVKD. The CDR3 loop is CAIRGDVDTQYF. The CDR3 DNA follows: TGTGCCATCAGAGGGGACGTGGATACGCAGTATTTT.

The chain employs TRBV3-1 and TRBJ2-1, with unresolved D. The CDR3 runs to 14 residues. Deletions cut 1 base from V and 10 bases from J, with 14 bases between. Germline values: CDR1 LGHDT, CDR2 YNNKEL (reference sequence). This CDR3 is CASSQGLAKREQFF. The CDR3 DNA sequence: TGTGCCAGCAGCCAAGGGTTGGCGAAGAGAGAGCAGTTCTTC.

This clonotype was seen only a few times. The chain couples TRBV4-3 to TRBJ2-5; TRBD2 aligns across 7 bases. V was clipped by 2 bases and J by 5 bases; unmatched bases: 11. This CDR3 is built from 16 residues. Germline values: CDR1 LGHNA, CDR2 YSLEER. Here the CDR3 reads CASSQNPSTSVETQYF. CDR3 bases: TGCGCCAGCAGCCAAAACCCCTCTACTAGCGTCGAGACCCAGTACTTC.

The chain carries TRBV7-2 and TRBJ2-5; D is unresolved. Per the germline V gene, CDR1 is SGHTA and CDR2 is FQGNSA. V was cut by 2 bases and J by 6 bases, with 7 bases left in between. This CDR3 is 12 amino acids long. CDR3 protein: CASSLRLQTQYF. CDR3 in DNA: TGTGCCAGCAGCTTAAGGCTTCAGACCCAGTACTTC.

The chain links TRBV7-2 to TRBJ2-2, with TRBD2 matching over 10 bases. J was trimmed by 6 bases and V by 1 base; bases with no gene match: 5. CDR1 and CDR2 (germline): SGHTA, FQGNSA. The CDR3 sequence is 16 residues long. As DNA, the CDR3 is TGTGCCAGCAGCTTAGTGAGCGGGAGGGCCGCCGGGGAGCTGTTTTTT. It encodes CASSLVSGRAAGELFF.

The table lists this clonotype with a few counts. V is TRBV13 and J is TRBJ2-7; maybe TRBD1 (5 bases). V was pared by 2 bases and J by 4 bases, with 9 bases between. This CDR3 has 13 residues. The germline V gene encodes CDR1 PRHDT and CDR2 FYEKMQ (reference sequence). CDR3 loop: CASSLIGAYEQYF. The CDR3, as DNA: TGTGCCAGCAGCTTAATTGGGGCTTACGAGCAGTACTTC.

The chain joins TRBV24-1 to TRBJ2-1; 8 positions agree with TRBD2. The CDR3 runs to 18 residues. V was pared by 3 bases and J by 3 bases, with 12 bases of the junction left unmatched. Looked up from germline, CDR1 is KGHDR and CDR2 is SFDVKD. The CDR3 sequence is CATSDPLSGRSNYNEQFF. The CDR3 DNA follows: TGTGCCACCAGTGATCCCCTCAGCGGGAGATCCAACTACAATGAGCAGTTCTTC.

Many counts were recorded for this clonotype. The chain combines TRBV20-1 with TRBJ2-3; TRBD2 matches at 11 bases. From germline, CDR1 is DFQATT and CDR2 SNEGSKA (reference sequence). The ends lost 5 bases at V and 6 bases at J; junction bases unmatched: 10. The CDR3 extends over 15 amino acids. This CDR3 reads CSALAGGIWTDTQYF. CDR3 coding DNA: TGCAGTGCTCTAGCGGGGGGAATCTGGACGGATACGCAGTATTTT.

V and J are TRBV20-1 and TRBJ2-7, with D perhaps TRBD1 or TRBD2 (6 bases each). Trimming removed 3 bases at V and 3 bases at J, with 9 bases between. The CDR3 runs 12 residues. Germline assignment: CDR1 DFQATT and CDR2 SNEGSKA (reference sequence). The CDR3 DNA reads as TGCAGTGCTAGCGGGGGCTACTACGAGCAGTACTTC. It is translated as CSASGGYYEQYF.

This rearrangement joins TRBV4-3 to TRBJ1-3, with D possibly TRBD1 on 6 matching bases. With 0 bases removed from V and 0 bases from J, the gap between germline ends came to 15 bases. From germline, CDR1 is LGHNA and CDR2 YSLEER. This CDR3 region has 18 residues. The CDR3 sequence: CASSQDGGQSISGNTIYF. CDR3 nucleotides: TGCGCCAGCAGCCAAGACGGAGGACAGTCGATCTCTGGAAACACCATATATTTT.

In its sample, this clonotype was seen a few times. This chain joins TRBV7-9 and TRBJ2-1, with 9 bases that match TRBD2. CDR3 length equals 15 residues. The V segment lost 4 bases and the J segment 2 bases; nucleotides outside the gene matches: 3. Germline lookup yields CDR1 SEHNR and CDR2 FQNEAQ (reference sequence). The CDR3 nucleotides read TGTGCCAGCAGCTCTAGCGGGACCGCCTACAATGAGCAGTTCTTC. This translates into CASSSSGTAYNEQFF. The entire variable domain, with the rest obtained from reference TRBV7-9 and TRBJ2-1, is as follows: DTGVSQNPRHKITKRGQNVTFRCDPISEHNRLYWYRQTLGQGPEFLTYFQNEAQLEKSRLLSDRFSAERPKGSFSTLEIQRTEQGDSAMYLCASSSSGTAYNEQFFGPGTRLTVL.

At least ten counts were recorded for this clonotype. This chain uses TRBV29-1 with TRBJ2-3, with a possible D match to TRBD2 (6 bases). CDR3 length equals 13 residues. Deletions cut 3 bases from V and 2 bases from J, with 9 bases between. The germline V gene encodes CDR1 SQVTM and CDR2 ANQGSEA. The CDR3 DNA follows: TGCAGCGTTGATGGAGGGGACACAGATACGCAGTATTTT. Protein sequence: CSVDGGDTDTQYF.

This clonotype has more than one count but fewer than ten. The V call is TRBV5-1, the J call TRBJ2-7; D remains ambiguous. Germline loops: CDR1 SGHRS, CDR2 YFSETQ. The CDR3 has 14 residues. Trimming left V 4 bases short and J 3 bases short, with 14 bases between. Here the CDR3 reads CASSPGDLLYEQYF. In DNA form, the CDR3 reads TGCGCCAGCAGCCCAGGAGATCTCCTCTACGAGCAGTACTTC.

This clonotype was observed a handful of times. The chain joins TRBV6-5 to TRBJ2-7, with 9 nucleotides matching TRBD1. CDR3 length: 18 amino acids. Trimming removed 2 bases from V and 2 bases from J; junction bases left unmatched: 13. The germline gives CDR1 MNHEY, CDR2 SVGAGI. The CDR3 DNA is TGTGCCAGCAGTTACCCCCCGGGACAGGGAGGGACAACCTACGAGCAGTACTTC. Its translation: CASSYPPGQGGTTYEQYF.

This clonotype has just a few counts. The gene calls are TRBV7-2 and TRBJ1-1, with D unclear. The CDR3 is 14 amino acids. Germline V gene data show CDR1 as SGHTA and CDR2 as FQGNSA. V was cut by 5 bases and J by 6 bases, with 16 bases left in between. This CDR3 is CASSQRAATSEAFF. CDR3 nucleotides: TGTGCCAGCAGCCAACGGGCCGCTACGTCTGAAGCTTTCTTT. The variable domain in full, with the rest retrieved from reference TRBV7-2 and TRBJ1-1, is GAGVSQSPSNKVTEKGKDVELRCDPISGHTALYWYRQSLGQGLEFLIYFQGNSAPDKSGLPSDRFSAERTGGSVSTLTIQRTQQEDSAVYLCASSQRAATSEAFFGQGTRLTVV.

A single count supports this clonotype. The V gene is TRBV13, the J gene TRBJ2-5; D not certain. This CDR3 region has 14 residues. Trimming removed 2 bases at V and 0 bases at J, with 7 bases between. CDR1 is PRHDT and CDR2 is FYEKMQ in the germline V gene (reference sequence). The DNA for the CDR3 is TGTGCCAGCAGCTTAATGGTCGACCAAGAGACCCAGTACTTC. It codes for CASSLMVDQETQYF.

This clonotype was seen once. J is TRBJ2-7 and V is TRBV7-6; tentative D call: TRBD2 (6 bases). Trimming stripped 5 bases from V and 1 base from J, with 12 bases between. This CDR3 is 14 amino acids long. Per germline, CDR1 SGHVS and CDR2 FNYEAQ. The CDR3 loop is CASSETGVSYEQYF. CDR3 DNA sequence: TGTGCCAGCAGCGAGACGGGGGTTTCCTACGAGCAGTACTTC.

This clonotype turned up a few times. V usage is TRBV20-1 and J usage is TRBJ2-3; 12 bases fit TRBD2. The CDR3 runs to 17 residues. Germline CDR1 reads DFQATT; CDR2 reads SNEGSKA (reference sequence). The J segment lost 0 bases and the V segment lost 4 bases, leaving 8 bases of the junction unmatched. CDR3 residues: CSAKGLAGISSTDTQYF. Written as DNA, the CDR3 is TGCAGTGCTAAAGGACTAGCGGGGATATCTAGCACAGATACGCAGTATTTT.

This clonotype was counted many times. The CDR3 sequence is CASSRTVETQYF. The CDR3 DNA reads as TGTGCCAGCTCCCGGACAGTGGAGACCCAGTACTTC. The rearrangement joins TRBV7-9 to TRBJ2-5; D is possibly TRBD1 (6 bases). V lost 8 bases, J lost 5 bases, and 12 bases lay in between. This CDR3 region has 12 residues. Germline values: CDR1 SEHNR, CDR2 FQNEAQ (reference sequence).

This clonotype has a single count. At one boundary the junction diverges from the germline segment, which might be a read error. The V call is TRBV7-8, the J call TRBJ2-7; D call uncertain. Germline CDR1 and CDR2: SGHVS and FQNEAQ. There are 13 residues in the CDR3. CDR3 nucleotide sequence: TGTGCCAGCAGCTTAGGGCAGTCCTACGAGCAGCACTTC. It translates to CASSLGQSYEQHF. The full variable domain, with the rest looked up from reference TRBV7-8 and TRBJ2-7, is GAGVSQSPRYKVAKRGQDVALRCDPISGHVSLFWYQQALGQGPEFLTYFQNEAQLDKSGLPSDRFFAERPEGSVSTLKIQRTQQEDSAVYLCASSLGQSYEQHFGPGTRLTVT.

This clonotype has more than one count but fewer than ten. V is TRBV12-3 or TRBV12-4 and J is TRBJ2-4; 8 bases are a match to TRBD1. The CDR3 has 16 residues. The J segment lost 1 base and the V segment lost 5 bases, leaving 7 bases of the junction unmatched. CDR3 amino acids: CASSAADRVAKNIQYF. CDR3 in DNA: TGTGCCAGCAGTGCGGCGGACAGGGTCGCCAAAAACATTCAGTACTTC.

This clonotype was detected many times. The chain employs TRBV12-3 or TRBV12-4 and TRBJ1-2, with a possible D match to TRBD1 (5 bases). The CDR3 covers 14 residues. V was trimmed by 4 bases and J by 4 bases, leaving 13 bases between them. For the CDR3, the DNA is TGTGCCAGCAGTTCCCAGGTGGGGGTCTATGGCTACACCTTC. Translating it yields CASSSQVGVYGYTF.

The CDR3: CASSLDPVATDTQYF. CDR3 in DNA: TGTGCCAGCAGCTTAGATCCAGTGGCGACAGATACGCAGTATTTT. The rearrangement links TRBV7-9 to TRBJ2-3; no firm D call. Germline loops: CDR1 SEHNR, CDR2 FQNEAQ (reference sequence). CDR3 size: 15 residues. V was cut by 1 base and J by 3 bases, with 11 bases left in between.

A few counts support this clonotype. The CDR3 bases are TGTGCCAGCAGCTTTTTTGCGTTCGGAGGAGGGGACTACGAGCAGTACTTC. Amino acid sequence: CASSFFAFGGGDYEQYF. The rearrangement joins TRBV7-9 to TRBJ2-7; tentative D call: TRBD2 (6 bases). CDR3 size: 17 residues. Trimming removed 3 bases from V and 3 bases from J, with 21 bases in between. Per germline, CDR1 SEHNR and CDR2 FQNEAQ (reference sequence).

CDR3: CATTDGMNTEAFF. The DNA of the CDR3 is TGTGCCACCACGGACGGAATGAACACTGAAGCTTTCTTT. This sequence joins TRBV24-1 and TRBJ1-1; D is unclear. Trimming stripped 8 bases from V and 0 bases from J, with 9 bases between. The CDR3 loop spans 13 amino acids. The germline V gene has CDR1 KGHDR and CDR2 SFDVKD.